This is a list of T cell receptor beta chains from one sample in a study of early T cells in non-severe SARS-CoV-2 infection. TCRdb ran MiXCR on the 5' RACE reads and lists one entry per CDR3 protein. The profile shows roughly 80,000 distinct CDR3 sequences, around an eighth of them singletons. Source material: whole blood. Receptors were obtained from an adult who was a healthcare worker with PCR-confirmed SARS-CoV-2 infection or an uninfected control (not recorded which). Both conserved end residues are part of each CDR3. Fields, in order: V gene, J gene, CDR3 protein.

V gene: TRBV6-5
J gene: TRBJ2-3
CDR3 protein: CASRNVLTRDTQYF

V gene: TRBV2
J gene: TRBJ2-1
CDR3 protein: CASRRGLAGGYNEQFF

V gene: TRBV29-1
J gene: TRBJ1-1
CDR3 protein: CSVQVGGYTEAFF

V gene: TRBV12-5
J gene: TRBJ1-1
CDR3 protein: CASGRGGANTEAFF

V gene: TRBV5-4
J gene: TRBJ1-2
CDR3 protein: CASSPGQGNGYTF

V gene: TRBV10-2
J gene: TRBJ2-2
CDR3 protein: CASSQLAGITGELFF

V gene: TRBV6-5
J gene: TRBJ2-1
CDR3 protein: CASRGLAGYNEQFF

V gene: TRBV7-9
J gene: TRBJ2-7
CDR3 protein: CASSTTSGSSYEQYF

V gene: TRBV7-9
J gene: TRBJ2-7
CDR3 protein: CASSSAMGSSYEQYF

V gene: TRBV18
J gene: TRBJ2-1
CDR3 protein: CASSGGQAVYNEQFF

V gene: TRBV12-3/TRBV12-4
J gene: TRBJ1-1
CDR3 protein: CASSFGVGNTEAFF

V gene: TRBV20-1
J gene: TRBJ2-7
CDR3 protein: CSARDAAAVSSYEQYF

V gene: TRBV11-2
J gene: TRBJ2-5
CDR3 protein: CASSLPPLWRETQYF

V gene: TRBV6-6
J gene: TRBJ2-1
CDR3 protein: CASTRRGDYNEQFF

V gene: TRBV6-5
J gene: TRBJ1-2
CDR3 protein: CASSAQGASGYTF

V gene: TRBV29-1
J gene: TRBJ1-1
CDR3 protein: CSGGSGGLGTEAFF

V gene: TRBV3-1
J gene: TRBJ1-1
CDR3 protein: CASSQGRVDLGAFF

V gene: TRBV2
J gene: TRBJ2-3
CDR3 protein: CASSQRAGSVADTQYF

V gene: TRBV9
J gene: TRBJ2-1
CDR3 protein: CASSPGGGWNEQFF

V gene: TRBV11-2
J gene: TRBJ2-7
CDR3 protein: CASRYTGYEQYF

V gene: TRBV7-9
J gene: TRBJ2-2
CDR3 protein: CASSWDLPTGELFF

V gene: TRBV7-9
J gene: TRBJ1-2
CDR3 protein: CASSLNNLHNYGYTF

V gene: TRBV2
J gene: TRBJ2-1
CDR3 protein: CASRTPGLVKDNEQFF

V gene: TRBV11-2
J gene: TRBJ2-3
CDR3 protein: CASSRGQGGTDTQYF

V gene: TRBV7-2
J gene: TRBJ1-2
CDR3 protein: CASSLMNYGYTF

V gene: TRBV21-1
J gene: TRBJ2-7
CDR3 protein: CASNTGGQEEQYF

V gene: TRBV3-1
J gene: TRBJ1-5
CDR3 protein: CASSQGGVNQPQHF